Each of the 32 T cell receptor beta chains below was sequenced from the same sample in a study of Graves' ophthalmopathy and Graves' hyperthyroidism (dated by TCRdb to between 2017 and 2018). Reads for this sample came from an Illumina HiSeq 2000. For repertoire sequencing, the TCR beta CDR3 regions were amplified from RNA transcripts. The first round of RT-PCR was done with HTBI primers and the Qiagen OneStep RT-PCR kit, and was followed by a second round of multiplex PCR, then size selection and purification. TCRdb ran its own pipeline on the public reads, namely fastp trimming at Q25 and MiXCR clone calling, and kept in-frame beta chains. Each entry merges the rows of one CDR3 protein and shows their most common DNA and genes. The sample yields about 220,000 distinct CDR3 sequences; 20% to 25% were counted once. The ten largest account for about 40% of the sample. Input material: peripheral blood. Every receptor here comes from a woman aged 50 to 60 with Graves' ophthalmopathy. Donor details come from another sample of the same person, matched by shared clones.

This clonotype appeared many times. This may be a read error: a much more frequent sequence differs by one nucleotide. The CDR3 loop is CASSLLGTAAPQHF. The CDR3, as DNA: TGTGCCAGCAGTTTATTGGGCACCGCTGCGCCCCAGCATTTT. This chain connects TRBV12-3 or TRBV12-4 to TRBJ1-5; D unclear. V dropped 2 bases and J dropped 9 bases, with 14 bases sitting between them. The CDR3 spans 14 residues.

Regarding this clonotype: A much larger clone differs by one base, so this may be a read error. J is TRBJ2-3 and V is TRBV5-1; the D is unclear. The CDR3 spans 14 residues. Germline CDR1 is SGHRS and CDR2 is YFSETQ. In DNA, the CDR3 is TGCGTCAGCAGCTTCGGTCCCCAAGGGGATACGCAGTATTTT. It specifies CVSSFGPQGDTQYF.

This clonotype has at least ten counts. This chain connects TRBV27 to TRBJ1-6, with 8 nucleotides matching TRBD1. V shed 4 bases, J shed 10 bases, and the junction held 12 bases outside the gene matches. Germline V CDR1 and CDR2: MNHEY, SMNVEV (reference sequence). The CDR3 length is 16 residues. In DNA form, the CDR3 reads TGTGCCAGCAGTTCGAGAGCAGGGGGCGGAGGATCACCCCTCCACTTT. It yields the protein CASSSRAGGGGSPLHF.

The chain links TRBV28 to TRBJ2-7, with 11 bases identical to TRBD2. This CDR3 contains 14 residues. Trimming at V came to 4 bases and at J to 6 bases, leaving 5 bases not matched to a gene. Germline V gives CDR1 MDHEN, CDR2 SYDVKM. CDR3 coding DNA: TGTGCCAGCAGTTCCCGGACTAGCGGGCGCGAGCAGTACTTC. It yields the protein CASSSRTSGREQYF.

This clonotype showed up many times. No conserved phenylalanine or tryptophan is present at the end of the CDR3, so a read error is the likely explanation. The rearrangement uses TRBV6-1 and TRBJ1-2; 10 nucleotides align to TRBD1. The germline V gene encodes CDR1 MNHNS and CDR2 SASEGT. J gave up 8 bases and V 2 bases, and 5 bases lay outside the gene matches. The CDR3 is 14 residues long. The CDR3 DNA is TGTGCCAGCAGTGAAAAGGGGACAGGGGACGGCTACACCCTC. Protein: CASSEKGTGDGYTL.

This sequence joins TRBV24-1 and TRBJ2-2; D possibly corresponds to TRBD2 (6 bases). Germline CDR1 KGHDR, CDR2 SFDVKD. This CDR3 is 15 amino acids long. V lost 6 bases, J lost 7 bases, and 17 bases lay in between. In DNA, the CDR3 is TGTGCCACCAGTCCAAGACGGGAGATTGGCGGGGAGCTGTTTTTT. Translation: CATSPRREIGGELFF.

This chain connects TRBV27 to TRBJ2-5; tentatively, D is TRBD1 (6 bases). V lost 3 bases to trimming and J lost 9 bases, with 23 bases between them. This CDR3 has 16 amino acids. The germline V gene has CDR1 MNHEY and CDR2 SMNVEV (reference sequence). CDR3 in DNA: TGTGCCAGCAGTTTGTCTCCACCCGGACAGCTTCGGGCCCAGTACTTC. Translating gives CASSLSPPGQLRAQYF.

The table lists this clonotype with many counts. The V call is TRBV5-1, the J call TRBJ2-5, with D possibly TRBD1 on 6 matching bases. Per germline, CDR1 SGHRS and CDR2 YFSETQ. The CDR3 has 14 amino acids. The ends were cut back, 2 bases at V and 5 bases at J, with 13 bases in the middle. The CDR3 is CASSFTGQRETQYF. The CDR3 DNA is TGCGCCAGCAGCTTCACCGGACAGCGCGAGACCCAGTACTTC.

There are many counts of this clonotype. This chain uses TRBV20-1 with TRBJ1-6; maybe TRBD1 (5 bases). This CDR3 is built from 15 residues. Germline lookup yields CDR1 DFQATT and CDR2 SNEGSKA (reference sequence). V lost 0 bases, J lost 10 bases, and 16 bases lay in between. The CDR3 DNA sequence: TGCAGTGCTAGAGATAGCACAGGAGAGCGATCACCCCTCCACTTT. Translation: CSARDSTGERSPLHF.

The chain uses TRBV12-3 or TRBV12-4 and TRBJ1-1, with a possible D match to TRBD1 (5 bases). The CDR3 loop spans 14 amino acids. V was clipped by 7 bases and J by 1 base, with 13 bases between them. The DNA of the CDR3 is TGTGCCAGCACCCCCGTGACAGCGAACACTGAAGCTTTCTTT. Its translation is CASTPVTANTEAFF.

This clonotype appeared many times. A junction end diverges from the germline sequence, so it may reflect a read error. This rearrangement joins TRBV19 to TRBJ1-1; maybe TRBD1 (6 bases). CDR1 and CDR2 (germline): LNHDA, SQIVND (reference sequence). The CDR3 is 14 residues long. The CDR3 region is CASREQGWNSEAFF. The DNA for the CDR3 is TGTGCCAGTAGAGAACAGGGTTGGAACTCTGAAGCTTTCTTT.

This clonotype has more than one count but fewer than ten. The chain recombines TRBV6-1 with TRBJ1-1; D remains ambiguous. This CDR3 is built from 14 residues. V gave up 3 bases and J gave up 5 bases, with 13 bases separating them. Germline V gene lookup returns CDR1 MNHNS and CDR2 SASEGT. CDR3 amino acids: CASSDKGRRTEAFF. As DNA, the CDR3 is TGTGCCAGCAGTGATAAGGGTCGAAGGACTGAAGCTTTCTTT.

In its sample, this clonotype was seen a few times. The chain combines TRBV20-1 with TRBJ1-5, with D uncertain. The CDR3 runs to 14 residues. Per germline, CDR1 DFQATT and CDR2 SNEGSKA (reference sequence). The V end lost 0 bases, the J end lost 1 base, and 7 bases lay between the germline ends. The CDR3 spells CSARERISNQPQHF. The CDR3 coding sequence is TGCAGTGCTAGAGAAAGGATCAGCAATCAGCCCCAGCATTTT.

This clonotype was recorded once. The chain recombines TRBV28 with TRBJ2-5, with a possible D match to TRBD1 (6 bases). V was shortened by 8 bases and J by 5 bases, with 12 bases between the two germline ends. Germline V gene lookup returns CDR1 MDHEN and CDR2 SYDVKM. This CDR3 region has 12 residues. The CDR3 spells CASSRGKETQYF. CDR3 sequence (DNA): TGTGCCAGCTCAAGGGGGAAGGAGACCCAGTACTTC. The variable domain in full, completed from reference TRBV28 and TRBJ2-5, reads DVKVTQSSRYLVKRTGEKVFLECVQDMDHENMFWYRQDPGLGLRLIYFSYDVKMKEKGDIPEGYSVSREKKERFSLILESASTNQTSMYLCASSRGKETQYFGPGTRLLVL.

This clonotype was seen ten or more times. V gene TRBV6-1 combines with J gene TRBJ1-2, with no clear D. The CDR3 has 12 residues. The germline gives CDR1 MNHNS, CDR2 SASEGT. V was shortened by 3 bases and J by 10 bases, with 12 bases between the two germline ends. The chain's CDR3 is CASSEGGRSYTF. CDR3 nucleotide sequence: TGTGCCAGCAGTGAGGGAGGCCGATCCTACACCTTC.

This clonotype showed up many times. This chain uses TRBV6-5 with TRBJ2-7; 11 bases are shared with TRBD1. This CDR3 region has 14 residues. Germline CDR1 and CDR2: MNHEY and SVGAGI. The V segment lost 6 bases and the J segment 5 bases; nucleotides outside the gene matches: 6. CDR3 loop: CASRGTGGVDEQYF. CDR3 nucleotides: TGTGCCAGCAGGGGGACAGGGGGGGTCGACGAGCAGTACTTC.

This clonotype was found a few times. The J gene is TRBJ1-2, the V gene TRBV29-1; D not resolved. This CDR3 has 16 amino acids. Trimming removed 5 bases from V and 0 bases from J, with 19 bases in between. Germline values: CDR1 SQVTM, CDR2 ANQGSEA. The CDR3 loop is CSVPMSREGTNYGYTF. CDR3 sequence (DNA): TGCAGCGTTCCCATGAGTAGAGAAGGGACTAACTATGGCTACACCTTC.

The rearrangement links TRBV10-2 to TRBJ2-5; 7 bases align to TRBD1. CDR1 and CDR2 (germline): WSHSY, SAAADI. V trimming: 0 bases; J trimming: 2 bases; junction bases outside the gene matches: 6. The length of the CDR3 is 16 residues. The CDR3 nucleotides read TGCGCCAGCAGTGAGTCGACGTGGGACAGACAAGAGACCCAGTACTTC. Its translation: CASSESTWDRQETQYF.

This clonotype was counted at least ten times. DNA of the CDR3: TGTGCCAGCAGTTATTTGGGGGAGTGGGAGACCCAGTACTTC. Translating gives CASSYLGEWETQYF. The chain links TRBV6-5 to TRBJ2-5; D is perhaps TRBD1 or TRBD2 (5 bases each). Germline V gives CDR1 MNHEY, CDR2 SVGAGI. The CDR3 has 14 residues. V lost 3 bases and J 5 bases, leaving 13 bases between the germline ends.

Many counts were recorded for this clonotype. The chain is built from TRBV20-1 and TRBJ2-5; TRBD1 is a possible D gene (6 bases). This CDR3 is built from 12 residues. From germline, CDR1 is DFQATT and CDR2 SNEGSKA (reference sequence). V lost 7 bases, J lost 1 base, and 10 bases lay in between. The CDR3 bases are TGCAGTGTTCTACAGGGCCAAGAGACCCAGTACTTC. Translation: CSVLQGQETQYF.

This clonotype was counted at least ten times. The chain combines TRBV12-3 or TRBV12-4 with TRBJ2-2; no clear D gene. Trimming pared 5 bases from V and 7 bases from J, leaving 11 bases between. This CDR3 has 13 residues. CDR3 nucleotides: TGTGCCAGCAGTAGTGCTATCAGCGGGGAGCTGTTTTTT. Translated: CASSSAISGELFF.

This clonotype was seen at least ten times. The rearrangement joins TRBV6-5 to TRBJ1-1, with 8 bases aligning to TRBD1. The CDR3 has 12 amino acids. Per germline, CDR1 MNHEY and CDR2 SVGAGI. V shed 6 bases and J 11 bases; nucleotides not matched to a gene: 8. The DNA for the CDR3 is TGTGCCAGCAGCCCCAGGACAGGGTTGGCTTTCTTT. As protein: CASSPRTGLAFF.

This clonotype was picked up one time. V and J are TRBV6-1 and TRBJ2-5; 7 bases are a match to TRBD2. The CDR3 is 13 amino acids. CDR1 and CDR2 (germline): MNHNS, SASEGT. V was clipped by 11 bases and J by 4 bases; unmatched bases: 10. For the CDR3, the DNA is TGTGCCGCGGGGCGGGAGTTGCGAGAGACCCAGTACTTC. Amino acid sequence: CAAGRELRETQYF.

The V gene is TRBV6-2 or TRBV6-3, the J gene TRBJ1-1; D call uncertain. The CDR3 totals 12 residues. V was pared by 5 bases and J by 4 bases, with 8 bases between. Germline lookup yields CDR1 MNHEY and CDR2 SVGEGT. CDR3 sequence: CASSGTATEAFF. The CDR3 DNA sequence: TGTGCCAGCAGTGGAACAGCCACTGAAGCTTTCTTT.

This clonotype showed up many times. The chain uses TRBV7-8 and TRBJ1-6; D is unresolved. Trimming left V 1 base short and J 5 bases short, with 6 bases between. Germline assignment: CDR1 SGHVS and CDR2 FQNEAQ. The CDR3 contains 14 residues. CDR3 region: CASSLERNNSPLHF. The CDR3 bases are TGTGCCAGCAGCTTAGAACGGAATAATTCACCCCTCCACTTT.

This clonotype has a count of ten or more. As DNA, the CDR3 is TGCAGTGCTCGGCTAGCGGGATACGGGGAGCTGTTTTTT. Its protein is CSARLAGYGELFF. The J gene is TRBJ2-2, the V gene TRBV20-1; the match to TRBD2 covers 9 bases. Looked up from germline, CDR1 is DFQATT and CDR2 is SNEGSKA (reference sequence). V shed 5 bases, J shed 7 bases, and the junction held 5 bases outside the gene matches. The CDR3 contains 13 residues.

The table lists this clonotype with many counts. The chain recombines TRBV24-1 with TRBJ2-5, with TRBD1 matching 10 bases. Germline lookup yields CDR1 KGHDR and CDR2 SFDVKD. This CDR3 contains 16 residues. Trimming cost V 3 bases and J 5 bases; bases outside gene matches: 8. The CDR3 nucleotides read TGTGCCACCAGTGATGCTGGGGACAGGGGTTATGAGACCCAGTACTTC. It specifies CATSDAGDRGYETQYF.

This clonotype was recorded many times. The chain combines TRBV2 with TRBJ1-1, with unresolved D. Trimming left V 6 bases short and J 4 bases short, with 3 bases between. The CDR3 consists of 10 residues. Germline lookup yields CDR1 SNHLY and CDR2 FYNNEI. The CDR3 spells CASRGTEAFF. Here the CDR3 DNA reads TGTGCCAGCAGGGGCACTGAAGCTTTCTTT.

This clonotype has ten or more counts. The rearrangement joins TRBV9 to TRBJ2-2, with unresolved D. V was clipped by 0 bases and J by 3 bases, with 3 bases between them. The CDR3 has 13 residues. CDR1 and CDR2 from the germline V gene are SGDLS and YYNGEE. The CDR3 loop reads CASSVVHTGELFF. The CDR3 region has the DNA TGTGCCAGCAGCGTAGTACACACCGGGGAGCTGTTTTTT. Filled out from reference TRBV9 and TRBJ2-2, the complete variable domain reads DSGVTQTPKHLITATGQRVTLRCSPRSGDLSVYWYQQSLDQGLQFLIQYYNGEERAKGNILERFSAQQFPDLHSELNLSSLELGDSALYFCASSVVHTGELFFGEGSRLTVL.

This clonotype came up many times. The genes are TRBV4-1 and TRBJ2-2, with D uncertain. The CDR3 is made up of 14 amino acids. V lost 4 bases to trimming and J lost 3 bases, with 9 bases between them. CDR1 MGHRA and CDR2 YSYEKL come from the germline V gene. The CDR3 coding sequence is TGCGCCAGCAGCCCAGGATCTTACACCGGGGAGCTGTTTTTT. It encodes CASSPGSYTGELFF.

This clonotype was counted at least ten times. This rearrangement joins TRBV6-2 or TRBV6-3 to TRBJ2-7; D is perhaps TRBD2 (5 bases). The CDR3 is 14 amino acids. Germline V gives CDR1 MNHEY, CDR2 SVGEGT. The germline V and J ends were trimmed by 6 bases and 2 bases, with 14 bases remaining between them. The CDR3 sequence: CASSHPSGAYEQYF. The DNA for the CDR3 is TGTGCCAGCAGCCACCCGAGCGGAGCCTACGAGCAGTACTTC.

This clonotype showed up many times. The rearrangement links TRBV5-1 to TRBJ1-1; TRBD1 is a possible D gene (6 bases). This CDR3 comprises 14 residues. V was clipped by 4 bases and J by 2 bases, with 12 bases between them. CDR1 SGHRS and CDR2 YFSETQ come from the germline V gene. CDR3 DNA: TGCGCCAGCAGCCCAGGGACAATAAACACTGAAGCTTTCTTT. Translated, it gives CASSPGTINTEAFF.